Listed here are 14 T cell receptor beta chains from one sample, sequenced in a study of cytomegalovirus exposure and HLA in healthy donors. PCR primers comprised 60 Vbeta and 13 Jbeta primers. Measured with immunoSEQ multiplex PCR; TCRdb has only the in-frame clones, and not every one. This table holds about 150,000 clones, about 70% found once. Material: PBMCs. Receptors were obtained from a man younger than 35 in good health and CMV-seronegative.

This chain joins TRBV2 and TRBJ2-5; D may be TRBD2 (5 bases). Germline CDR1 SNHLY, CDR2 FYNNEI. The V end lost 4 bases, the J end lost 4 bases, and 13 bases lay between the germline ends. CDR3 length: 14 residues. The CDR3 region is CASSVRLALETQYF. In nucleotides, the CDR3 is TGTGCCAGCAGTGTTCGGCTAGCACTAGAGACCCAGTACTTC.

The chain carries TRBV13 and TRBJ1-1, with D possibly TRBD1 on 6 matching bases. V was shortened by 7 bases and J by 5 bases, with 14 bases between the two germline ends. This CDR3 is built from 13 residues. Germline V lookup: CDR1 PRHDT, CDR2 FYEKMQ (reference sequence). The CDR3 region is CASTTEGGTEAFF. The CDR3 DNA is TGTGCCAGCACCACGGAAGGGGGAACTGAAGCTTTCTTT.

In the case of this clone: A junction boundary mismatches the germline segment, possibly from a read error. The chain employs TRBV15 and TRBJ2-6, with a possible D match to TRBD1 (5 bases). Germline lookup yields CDR1 LNHNV and CDR2 YYDKDF (reference sequence). This CDR3 contains 16 residues. The CDR3 loop reads CATSRGRSSGANGLTF. The CDR3 region has the DNA TGTGCCACCAGCAGAGGGCGTAGCTCTGGGGCCAACGGCCTGACTTTC.

This rearrangement joins TRBV5-1 to TRBJ1-3; TRBD1 might be the D (5 bases). In germline, CDR1 is SGHRS, CDR2 YFSETQ. V was pared by 5 bases and J by 5 bases, with 17 bases between. This CDR3 contains 15 residues. In nucleotides, the CDR3 is TGCGCCAGCAGTCCCGGGGGACTCCCACGAAACACCATATATTTT. Encoded protein: CASSPGGLPRNTIYF.

About this clone: One end of the junction is discordant with germline, which a read error may explain. The chain is built from TRBV6-4 and TRBJ2-6, with D perhaps TRBD1 (5 bases). The CDR3 spans 15 residues. Per germline, CDR1 MRHNA and CDR2 SNTAGT. The CDR3 reads CASSVDRSGANGLTF. The CDR3 region has the DNA TGTGCCAGCAGTGTCGATCGCTCTGGGGCCAACGGCCTGACTTTC.

This chain connects TRBV6-5 to TRBJ2-2; TRBD2 is a possible D gene (6 bases). V dropped 6 bases and J dropped 6 bases, with 11 bases sitting between them. CDR3 length equals 13 residues. From germline, CDR1 is MNHEY and CDR2 SVGAGI. This CDR3 reads CASSSAGSGELFF. The CDR3 coding sequence is TGTGCCAGCAGCTCCGCGGGGTCCGGGGAGCTGTTTTTT.

The chain employs TRBV7-2 and TRBJ2-5; 9 bases map to TRBD2. CDR3 length: 15 amino acids. The germline V gene has CDR1 SGHTA and CDR2 FQGNSA. The V segment lost 5 bases and the J segment 4 bases; nucleotides outside the gene matches: 8. The CDR3 DNA reads TGTGCCAGCAGCCCCCTTGCGGGGGGGCGAGAGACCCAGTACTTC. Protein sequence: CASSPLAGGRETQYF.

The chain carries TRBV4-1 and TRBJ1-1; a possible D gene is TRBD1 (5 bases). The CDR3 totals 14 residues. The germline V and J ends were trimmed by 5 bases and 10 bases, with 20 bases remaining between them. Germline CDR1 and CDR2: MGHRA and YSYEKL. The CDR3 protein is CASSSLSGGLGAFF. The CDR3 nucleotides are TGCGCCAGCAGCTCATTGTCGGGGGGATTGGGAGCTTTCTTT.

J is TRBJ2-6 and V is TRBV5-1; 7 nucleotides match TRBD1. Germline trimming cut 0 bases from V and 0 bases from J; bases unmatched to any gene: 0. The CDR3 has 16 amino acids. The germline V gene encodes CDR1 SGHRS and CDR2 YFSETQ. As DNA, the CDR3 is TGCGCCAGCAGCTTGGACAGGGGCTCTGGGGCCAACGTCCTGACTTTC. Its protein product is CASSLDRGSGANVLTF.

CDR3 in amino acids: CASRRGGQTPLEAFF. Here the CDR3 DNA reads TGTGCCAGCAGACGGGGGGGACAGACCCCGCTCGAAGCTTTCTTT. V gene TRBV9 combines with J gene TRBJ1-1; 7 bases are shared with TRBD1. The germline gives CDR1 SGDLS, CDR2 YYNGEE. The CDR3 has 15 amino acids. J was trimmed by 8 bases and V by 5 bases; bases with no gene match: 15.

The chain is built from TRBV28 and TRBJ1-1; D remains ambiguous. CDR1 is MDHEN and CDR2 is SYDVKM in the germline V gene. The CDR3 is 18 residues long. V shed 6 bases and J shed 0 bases, with 23 bases lying between them. CDR3 coding DNA: TGTGCCAGCAGCCAAGTCGGCCCCGGGTCTCGGGTGAACACTGAAGCTTTCTTT. As protein: CASSQVGPGSRVNTEAFF.

This clone has more than one count but fewer than ten. The chain is built from TRBV12-1 and TRBJ2-1; the D call in the table, TRBD2, was not verified against the DNA. TRBV12-1 constitutes a pseudogene. The CDR3 length is 14 residues. CDR3 nucleotide sequence: TGTGCCAGCAGCTCGCCGGGACTCCCCAATGAGCAGTTCTTC. Translating it yields CASSSPGLPNEQFF.

V gene TRBV19 combines with J gene TRBJ2-5; TRBD2 might be the D (7 bases). Germline lookup yields CDR1 LNHDA and CDR2 SQIVND (reference sequence). V dropped 6 bases and J dropped 3 bases, with 17 bases sitting between them. The CDR3 spans 15 residues. The CDR3 sequence: CASRGGRGPKETQYF. The CDR3 DNA is TGTGCCAGTAGGGGGGGGCGGGGACCAAAAGAGACCCAGTACTTC.

The V call is TRBV18, the J call TRBJ1-4; TRBD1 might be the D (6 bases). V shed 1 base and J shed 7 bases, with 31 bases lying between them. The CDR3 has 21 amino acids. The germline V gene encodes CDR1 KGHSH and CDR2 LQKENI. CDR3 nucleotide sequence: TGTGCCAGCTCACCACTAAGGTACCCCGGGGCAGGGGTCTCCATCGGTGAAAAACTGTTTTTT. Translating it yields CASSPLRYPGAGVSIGEKLFF.